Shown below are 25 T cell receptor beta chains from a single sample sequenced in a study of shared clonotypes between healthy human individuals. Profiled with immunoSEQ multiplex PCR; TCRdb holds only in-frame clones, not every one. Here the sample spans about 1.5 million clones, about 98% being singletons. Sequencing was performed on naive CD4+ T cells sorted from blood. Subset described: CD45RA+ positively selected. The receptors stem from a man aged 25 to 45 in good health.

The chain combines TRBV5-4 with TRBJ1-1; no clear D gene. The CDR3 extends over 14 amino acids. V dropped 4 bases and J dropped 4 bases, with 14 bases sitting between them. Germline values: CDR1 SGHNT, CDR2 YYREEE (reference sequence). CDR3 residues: CASSIDGLSTEAFF. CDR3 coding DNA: TGTGCCAGCAGCATCGACGGGCTTAGCACTGAAGCTTTCTTT.

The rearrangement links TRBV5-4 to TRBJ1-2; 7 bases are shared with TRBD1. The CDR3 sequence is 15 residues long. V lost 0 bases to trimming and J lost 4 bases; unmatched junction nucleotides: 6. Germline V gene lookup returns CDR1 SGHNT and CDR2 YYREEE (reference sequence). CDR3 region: CASSLAGGTAYGYTF. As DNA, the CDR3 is TGTGCCAGCAGCTTGGCAGGCGGGACAGCCTATGGCTACACCTTC.

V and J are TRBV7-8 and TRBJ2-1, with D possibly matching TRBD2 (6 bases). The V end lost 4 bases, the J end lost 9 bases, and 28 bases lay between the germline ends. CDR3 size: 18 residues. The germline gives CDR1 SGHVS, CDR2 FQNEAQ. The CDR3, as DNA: TGTGCCAGCAGCTCGTTATCGGGGACTTCCCCCTCCTACGGTGAGCAGTTCTTC. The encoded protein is CASSSLSGTSPSYGEQFF.

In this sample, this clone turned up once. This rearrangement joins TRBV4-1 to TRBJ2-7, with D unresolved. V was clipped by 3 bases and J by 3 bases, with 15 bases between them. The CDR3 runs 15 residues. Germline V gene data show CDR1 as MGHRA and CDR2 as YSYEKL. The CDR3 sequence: CASSQVGKRNYEQYF. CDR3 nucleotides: TGCGCCAGCAGCCAGGTTGGGAAGAGGAACTACGAGCAGTACTTC.

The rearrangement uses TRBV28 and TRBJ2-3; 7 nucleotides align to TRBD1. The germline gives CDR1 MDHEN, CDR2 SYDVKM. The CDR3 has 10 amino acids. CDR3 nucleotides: TGTGGTGTGGGACAGTTCTCGCAGTATTTT. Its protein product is CGVGQFSQYF. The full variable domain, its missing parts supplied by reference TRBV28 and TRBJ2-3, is DVKVTQSSRYLVKRTGEKVFLECVQDMDHENMFWYRQDPGLGLRLIYFSYDVKMKEKGDIPEGYSVSREKKERFSLILESASTNQTSMYLCGVGQFSQYFGPGTRLTVL.

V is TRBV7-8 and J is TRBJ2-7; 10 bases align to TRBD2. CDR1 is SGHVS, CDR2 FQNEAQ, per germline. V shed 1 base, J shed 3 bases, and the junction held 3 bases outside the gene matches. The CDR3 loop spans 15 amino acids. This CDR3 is CASSLGASGSYEQYF. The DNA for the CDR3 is TGTGCCAGCAGCTTAGGGGCTAGCGGGAGCTACGAGCAGTACTTC. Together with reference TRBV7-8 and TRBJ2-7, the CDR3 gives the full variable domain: GAGVSQSPRYKVAKRGQDVALRCDPISGHVSLFWYQQALGQGPEFLTYFQNEAQLDKSGLPSDRFFAERPEGSVSTLKIQRTQQEDSAVYLCASSLGASGSYEQYFGPGTRLTVT.

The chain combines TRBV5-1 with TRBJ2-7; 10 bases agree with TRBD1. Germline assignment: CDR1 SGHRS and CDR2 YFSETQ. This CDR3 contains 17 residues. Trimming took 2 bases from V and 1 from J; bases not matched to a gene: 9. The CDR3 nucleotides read TGCGCCAGCAGCTTCTTATCCGGGACAGGGGTATCCTACGAGCAGTACTTC. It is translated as CASSFLSGTGVSYEQYF. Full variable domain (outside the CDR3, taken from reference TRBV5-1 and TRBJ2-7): KAGVTQTPRYLIKTRGQQVTLSCSPISGHRSVSWYQQTPGQGLQFLFEYFSETQRNKGNFPGRFSGRQFSNSRSEMNVSTLELGDSALYLCASSFLSGTGVSYEQYFGPGTRLTVT.

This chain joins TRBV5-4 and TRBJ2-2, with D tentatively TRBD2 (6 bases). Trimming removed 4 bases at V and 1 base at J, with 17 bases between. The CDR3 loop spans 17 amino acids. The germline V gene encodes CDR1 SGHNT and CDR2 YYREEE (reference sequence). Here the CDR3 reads CASSPHSPGVNTGELFF. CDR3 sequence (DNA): TGTGCCAGCAGCCCGCATTCTCCGGGGGTGAACACCGGGGAGCTGTTTTTT.

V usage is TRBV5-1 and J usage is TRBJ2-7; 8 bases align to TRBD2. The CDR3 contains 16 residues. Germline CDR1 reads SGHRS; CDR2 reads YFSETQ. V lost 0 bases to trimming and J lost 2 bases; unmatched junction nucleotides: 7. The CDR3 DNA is TGCGCCAGCAGCTTGGAAGGAGCGGGAGCCCCCTACGAGCAGTACTTC. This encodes CASSLEGAGAPYEQYF.

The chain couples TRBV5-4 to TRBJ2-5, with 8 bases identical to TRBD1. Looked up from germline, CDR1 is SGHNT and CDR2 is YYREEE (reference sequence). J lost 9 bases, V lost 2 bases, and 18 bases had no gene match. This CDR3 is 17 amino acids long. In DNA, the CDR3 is TGTGCCAGCAGCTTTACGACAGGGGCGGATAGAAAGTACGCCCAGTACTTC. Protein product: CASSFTTGADRKYAQYF.

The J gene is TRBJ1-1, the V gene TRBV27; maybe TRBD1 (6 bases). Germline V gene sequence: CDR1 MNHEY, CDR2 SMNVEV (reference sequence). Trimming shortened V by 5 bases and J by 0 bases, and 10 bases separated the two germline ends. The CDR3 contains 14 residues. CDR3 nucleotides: TGTGCCAGCAGTAGGCGGACAGTGAACACTGAAGCTTTCTTT. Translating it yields CASSRRTVNTEAFF.

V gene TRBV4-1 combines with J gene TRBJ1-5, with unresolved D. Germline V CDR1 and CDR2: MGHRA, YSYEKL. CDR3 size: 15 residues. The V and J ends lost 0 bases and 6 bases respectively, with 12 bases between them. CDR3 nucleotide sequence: TGCGCCAGCAGCCAAGACGAGACGTTAGGTCAGCCCCAGCATTTT. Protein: CASSQDETLGQPQHF.

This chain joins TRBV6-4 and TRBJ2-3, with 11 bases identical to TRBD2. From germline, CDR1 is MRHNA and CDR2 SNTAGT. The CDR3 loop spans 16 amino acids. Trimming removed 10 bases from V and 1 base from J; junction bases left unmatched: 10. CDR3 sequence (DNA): TGTGCCACCGCACCCTTAGCGGGAGGGGGCACAGATACGCAGTATTTT. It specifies CATAPLAGGGTDTQYF.

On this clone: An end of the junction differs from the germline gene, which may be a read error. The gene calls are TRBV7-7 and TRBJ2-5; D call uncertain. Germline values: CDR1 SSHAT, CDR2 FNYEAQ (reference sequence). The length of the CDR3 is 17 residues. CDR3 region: CASSLRADPKGQETQYF. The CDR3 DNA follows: TGTGCTAGCAGCTTAAGGGCAGACCCAAAGGGCCAAGAGACCCAGTACTTC.

This CDR3 reads CASSQVGRQAFF. The CDR3 region has the DNA TGCGCCAGCAGCCAAGTCGGACGGCAAGCTTTCTTT. This chain connects TRBV4-1 to TRBJ1-1; no definite D call. The CDR3 sequence is 12 residues long. Germline V CDR1 and CDR2: MGHRA, YSYEKL. V gave up 1 base and J gave up 9 bases, with 9 bases separating them.

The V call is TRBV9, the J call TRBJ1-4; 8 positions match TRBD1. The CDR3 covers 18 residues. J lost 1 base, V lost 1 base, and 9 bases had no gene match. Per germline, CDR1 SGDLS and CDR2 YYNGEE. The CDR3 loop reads CASSVTPRDRRTNEKLFF. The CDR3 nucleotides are TGTGCCAGCAGCGTAACACCCCGGGACAGGCGAACTAATGAAAAACTGTTTTTT.

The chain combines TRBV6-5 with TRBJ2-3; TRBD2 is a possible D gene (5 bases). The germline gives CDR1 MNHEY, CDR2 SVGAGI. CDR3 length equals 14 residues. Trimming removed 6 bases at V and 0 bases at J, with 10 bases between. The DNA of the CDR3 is TGTGCCAGCAGAGTAGCGACTAGCACAGATACGCAGTATTTT. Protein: CASRVATSTDTQYF.

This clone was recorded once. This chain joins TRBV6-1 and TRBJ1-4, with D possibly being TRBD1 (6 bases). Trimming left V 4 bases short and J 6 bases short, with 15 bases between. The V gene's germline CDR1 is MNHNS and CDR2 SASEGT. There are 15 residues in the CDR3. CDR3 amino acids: CASSVRNRADEKLFF. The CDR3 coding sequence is TGTGCCAGCAGTGTCAGAAACAGGGCGGATGAAAAACTGTTTTTT.

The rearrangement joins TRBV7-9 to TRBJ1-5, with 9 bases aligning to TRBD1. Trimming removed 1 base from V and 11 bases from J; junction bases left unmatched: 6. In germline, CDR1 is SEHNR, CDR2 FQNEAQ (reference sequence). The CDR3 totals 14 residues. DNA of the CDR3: TGTGCCAGCAGCTTAGAGGACAGGGGTAGGTCCCAGCATTTT. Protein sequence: CASSLEDRGRSQHF.

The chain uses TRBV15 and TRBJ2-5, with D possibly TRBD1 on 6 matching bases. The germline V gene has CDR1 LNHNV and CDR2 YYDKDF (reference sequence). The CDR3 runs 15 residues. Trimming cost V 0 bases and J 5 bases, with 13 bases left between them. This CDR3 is CATSRDRGRRETQYF. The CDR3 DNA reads TGTGCCACCAGCAGAGACAGGGGTCGGCGGGAGACCCAGTACTTC. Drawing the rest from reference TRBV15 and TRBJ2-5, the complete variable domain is DAMVIQNPRYQVTQFGKPVTLSCSQTLNHNVMYWYQQKSSQAPKLLFHYYDKDFNNEADTPDNFQSRRPNTSFCFLDIRSPGLGDTAMYLCATSRDRGRRETQYFGPGTRLLVL.

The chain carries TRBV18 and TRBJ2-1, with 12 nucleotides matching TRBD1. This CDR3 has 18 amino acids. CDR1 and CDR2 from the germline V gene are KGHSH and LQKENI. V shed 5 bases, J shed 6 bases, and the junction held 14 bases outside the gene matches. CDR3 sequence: CASSSGQGASYGGNEQFF. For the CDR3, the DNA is TGTGCCAGCTCATCGGGACAGGGGGCATCCTACGGGGGCAATGAGCAGTTCTTC. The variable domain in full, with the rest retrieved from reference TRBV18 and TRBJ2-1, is NAGVMQNPRHLVRRRGQEARLRCSPMKGHSHVYWYRQLPEEGLKFMVYLQKENIIDESGMPKERFSAEFPKEGPSILRIQQVVRGDSAAYFCASSSGQGASYGGNEQFFGPGTRLTVL.

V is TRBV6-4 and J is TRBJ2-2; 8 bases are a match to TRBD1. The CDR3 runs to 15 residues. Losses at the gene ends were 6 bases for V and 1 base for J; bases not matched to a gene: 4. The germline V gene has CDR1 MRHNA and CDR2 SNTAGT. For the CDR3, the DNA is TGTGCCAGCAGCTCCGGGACAGGGAACACCGGGGAGCTGTTTTTT. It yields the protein CASSSGTGNTGELFF.

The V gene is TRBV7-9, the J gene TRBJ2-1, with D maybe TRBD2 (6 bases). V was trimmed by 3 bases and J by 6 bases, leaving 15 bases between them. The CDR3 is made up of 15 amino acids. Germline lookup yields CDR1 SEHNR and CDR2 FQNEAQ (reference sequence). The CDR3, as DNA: TGTGCCAGCAGCTTCGCGGGGAACAGAGCCAATGAGCAGTTCTTC. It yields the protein CASSFAGNRANEQFF.

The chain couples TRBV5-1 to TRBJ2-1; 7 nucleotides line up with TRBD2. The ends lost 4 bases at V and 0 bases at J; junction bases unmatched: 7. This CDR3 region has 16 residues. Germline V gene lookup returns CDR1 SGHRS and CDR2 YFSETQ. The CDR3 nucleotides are TGCGCCAGCAGCCTCTTCGCTAGCGGCTCCTACAATGAGCAGTTCTTC. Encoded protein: CASSLFASGSYNEQFF.

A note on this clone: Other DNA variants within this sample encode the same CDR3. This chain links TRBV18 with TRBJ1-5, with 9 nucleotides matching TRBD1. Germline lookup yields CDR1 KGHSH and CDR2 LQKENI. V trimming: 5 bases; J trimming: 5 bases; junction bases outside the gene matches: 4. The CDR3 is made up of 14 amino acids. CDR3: CASSADRGDQPQHF. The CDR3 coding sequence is TGTGCCAGCTCAGCGGACAGGGGTGATCAGCCCCAGCATTTT.